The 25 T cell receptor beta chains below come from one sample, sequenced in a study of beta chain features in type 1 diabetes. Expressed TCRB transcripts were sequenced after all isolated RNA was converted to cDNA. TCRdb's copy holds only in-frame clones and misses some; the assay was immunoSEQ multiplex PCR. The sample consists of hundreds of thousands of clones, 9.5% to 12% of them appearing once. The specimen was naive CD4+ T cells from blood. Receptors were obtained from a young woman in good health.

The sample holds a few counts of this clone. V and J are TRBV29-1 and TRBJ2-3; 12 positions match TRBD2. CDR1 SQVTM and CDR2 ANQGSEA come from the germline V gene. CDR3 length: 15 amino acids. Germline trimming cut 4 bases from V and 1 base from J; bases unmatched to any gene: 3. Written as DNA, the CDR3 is TGCAGCGTTGCGGGACTAGCGGGCGGCACAGATACGCAGTATTTT. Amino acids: CSVAGLAGGTDTQYF.

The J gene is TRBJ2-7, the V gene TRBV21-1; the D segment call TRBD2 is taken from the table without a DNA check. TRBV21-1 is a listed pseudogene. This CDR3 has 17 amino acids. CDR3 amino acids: CASSKWDYRAAGYEQYF. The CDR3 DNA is TGTGCCAGCAGCAAATGGGACTACAGGGCAGCGGGGTACGAGCAGTACTTC.

The CDR3 DNA sequence: TGTGCCAGCAGCCGCTATCAGGATACGCAGTATTTT. It is translated as CASSRYQDTQYF. This chain links TRBV7-2 with TRBJ2-3; D is undetermined. The ends were cut back, 5 bases at V and 6 bases at J, with 9 bases in the middle. The CDR3 covers 12 residues. CDR1 is SGHTA, CDR2 FQGNSA, per germline.

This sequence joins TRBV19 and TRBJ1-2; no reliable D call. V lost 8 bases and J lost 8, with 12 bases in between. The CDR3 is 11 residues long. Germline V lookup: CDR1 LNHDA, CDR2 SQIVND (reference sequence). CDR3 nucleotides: TGTGCCAGTTCACGGCCCCTCGGCTACACCTTC. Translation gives CASSRPLGYTF. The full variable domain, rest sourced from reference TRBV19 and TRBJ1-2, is DGGITQSPKYLFRKEGQNVTLSCEQNLNHDAMYWYRQDPGQGLRLIYYSQIVNDFQKGDIAEGYSVSREKKESFPLTVTSAQKNPTAFYLCASSRPLGYTFGSGTRLTVV.

The DNA of the CDR3 is TGTGCCAGCAGTTACTCGAGGCACCTGGAAGGCTTAAGAGCTTTCTTT. It is translated as CASSYSRHLEGLRAFF. The rearrangement uses TRBV6-5 and TRBJ1-1, with D hard to call. The CDR3 totals 16 residues. The V gene lost 0 bases and the J gene lost 10 bases, with 21 bases spanning the gap. CDR1 MNHEY and CDR2 SVGAGI come from the germline V gene.

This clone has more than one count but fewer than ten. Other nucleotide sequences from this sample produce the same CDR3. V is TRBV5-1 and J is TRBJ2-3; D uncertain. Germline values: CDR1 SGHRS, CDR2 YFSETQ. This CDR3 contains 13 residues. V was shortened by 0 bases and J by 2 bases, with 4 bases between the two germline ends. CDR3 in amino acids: CASSLGPTDTQYF. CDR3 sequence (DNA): TGCGCCAGCAGCTTGGGGCCCACAGATACGCAGTATTTT.

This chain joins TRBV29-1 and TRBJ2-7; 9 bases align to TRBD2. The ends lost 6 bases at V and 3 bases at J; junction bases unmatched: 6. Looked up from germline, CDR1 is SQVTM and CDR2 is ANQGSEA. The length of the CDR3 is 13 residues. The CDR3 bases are TGCAGCGTCAGCAAAGCGGGAGGCTACGAGCAGTACTTC. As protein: CSVSKAGGYEQYF.

The CDR3 nucleotides read TGCAGTGCAATCCGGGGGCGTGAGCAGTTCTTC. Amino acids: CSAIRGREQFF. The chain joins TRBV20-1 to TRBJ2-1, with D possibly being TRBD1 or TRBD2 (6 bases each). CDR3 size: 11 residues. Germline CDR1 reads DFQATT; CDR2 reads SNEGSKA (reference sequence). Trimming took 6 bases from V and 9 from J, leaving 12 bases between them.

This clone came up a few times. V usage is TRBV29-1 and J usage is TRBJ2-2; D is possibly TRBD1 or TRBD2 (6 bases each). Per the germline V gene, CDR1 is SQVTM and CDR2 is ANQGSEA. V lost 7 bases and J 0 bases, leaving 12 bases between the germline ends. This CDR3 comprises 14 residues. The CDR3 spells CSARRGANTGELFF. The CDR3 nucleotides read TGCAGCGCCCGGAGGGGGGCGAACACCGGGGAGCTGTTTTTT.

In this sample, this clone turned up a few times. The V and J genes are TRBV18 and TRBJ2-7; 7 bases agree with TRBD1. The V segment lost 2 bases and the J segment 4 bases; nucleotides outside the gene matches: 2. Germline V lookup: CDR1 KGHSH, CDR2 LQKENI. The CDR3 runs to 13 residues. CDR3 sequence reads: CASSPGTEYEQYF. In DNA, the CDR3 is TGTGCCAGCTCACCAGGGACAGAGTACGAGCAGTACTTC.

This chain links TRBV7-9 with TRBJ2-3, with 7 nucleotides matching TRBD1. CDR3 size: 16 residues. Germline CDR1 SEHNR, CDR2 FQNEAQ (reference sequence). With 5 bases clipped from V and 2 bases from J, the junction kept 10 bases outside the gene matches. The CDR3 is CASSPNLGQITDTQYF. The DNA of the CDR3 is TGTGCCAGCAGCCCCAACCTGGGACAGATCACAGATACGCAGTATTTT.

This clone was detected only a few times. The CDR3 bases are TGTGCCTGGGGAAACCCCCCCAACTATGGCTACACCTTC. Its translation: CAWGNPPNYGYTF. The V call is TRBV30, the J call TRBJ1-2; unclear D gene. Trimming left V 5 bases short and J 2 bases short, with 12 bases between. The germline gives CDR1 GTSNPN, CDR2 SVGIG (reference sequence). CDR3 length equals 13 residues.

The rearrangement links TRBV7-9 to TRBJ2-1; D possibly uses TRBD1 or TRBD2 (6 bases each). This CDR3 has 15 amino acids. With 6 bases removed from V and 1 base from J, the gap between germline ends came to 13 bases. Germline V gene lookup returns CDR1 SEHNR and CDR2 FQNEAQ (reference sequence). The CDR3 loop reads CASRRTGASYNEQFF. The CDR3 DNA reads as TGTGCCAGCAGACGAACGGGGGCTTCCTACAATGAGCAGTTCTTC.

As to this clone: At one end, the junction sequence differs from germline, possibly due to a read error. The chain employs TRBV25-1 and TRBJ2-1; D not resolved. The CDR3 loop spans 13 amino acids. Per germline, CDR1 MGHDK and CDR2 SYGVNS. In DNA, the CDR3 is TGTGCCAGCAGTGACACGGGTTACACTGAGCAGTTCTTC. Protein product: CASSDTGYTEQFF.

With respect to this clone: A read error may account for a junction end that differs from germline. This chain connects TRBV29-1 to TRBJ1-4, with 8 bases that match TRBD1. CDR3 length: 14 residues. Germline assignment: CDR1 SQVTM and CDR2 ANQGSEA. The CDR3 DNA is TGCAGCGCTGAACACACAGGGGGTAATGAAAAACTGTTTTTT. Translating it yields CSAEHTGGNEKLFF. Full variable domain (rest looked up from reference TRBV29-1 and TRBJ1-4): SAVISQKPSRDICQRGTSLTIQCQVDSQVTMMFWYRQQPGQSLTLIATANQGSEATYESGFVIDKFPISRPNLTFSTLTVSNMSPEDSSIYLCSAEHTGGNEKLFFGSGTQLSVL.

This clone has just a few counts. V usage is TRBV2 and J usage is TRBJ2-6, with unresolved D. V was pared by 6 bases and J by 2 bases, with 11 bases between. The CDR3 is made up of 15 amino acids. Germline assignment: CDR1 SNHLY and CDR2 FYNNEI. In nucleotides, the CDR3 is TGTGCCAGCAGGGGCCTGAAGACTGGGGCCAACGTCCTGACTTTC. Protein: CASRGLKTGANVLTF.

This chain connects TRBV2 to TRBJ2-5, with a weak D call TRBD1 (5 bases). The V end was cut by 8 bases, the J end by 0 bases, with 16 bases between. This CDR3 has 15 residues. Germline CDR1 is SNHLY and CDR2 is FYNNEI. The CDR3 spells CASQGRNRYQETQYF. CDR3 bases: TGTGCCAGCCAGGGCAGGAACCGGTACCAAGAGACCCAGTACTTC.

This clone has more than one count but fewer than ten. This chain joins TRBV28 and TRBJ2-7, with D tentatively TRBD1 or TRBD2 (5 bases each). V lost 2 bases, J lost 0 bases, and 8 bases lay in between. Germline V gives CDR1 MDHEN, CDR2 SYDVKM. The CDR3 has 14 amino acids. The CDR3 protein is CASSLTGTSYEQYV. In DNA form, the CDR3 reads TGTGCCAGCAGTTTAACTGGGACCTCCTACGAGCAGTACGTC.

CDR3 sequence (DNA): TGTGCCAGCAGAATGACAGGGGGAGAGAGTGGCTACACCTTC. This sequence encodes CASRMTGGESGYTF. This rearrangement joins TRBV5-4 to TRBJ1-2; 9 bases fit TRBD1. V was pared by 5 bases and J by 7 bases, with 9 bases of the junction left unmatched. The CDR3 totals 14 residues. Looked up from germline, CDR1 is SGHNT and CDR2 is YYREEE (reference sequence).

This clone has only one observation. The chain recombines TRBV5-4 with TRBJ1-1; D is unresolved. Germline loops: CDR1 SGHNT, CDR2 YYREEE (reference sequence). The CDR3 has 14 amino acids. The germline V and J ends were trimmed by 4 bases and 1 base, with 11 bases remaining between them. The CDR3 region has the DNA TGTGCCAGCAGCGTTGCCTTCAGGAACACTGAAGCTTTCTTT. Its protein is CASSVAFRNTEAFF.

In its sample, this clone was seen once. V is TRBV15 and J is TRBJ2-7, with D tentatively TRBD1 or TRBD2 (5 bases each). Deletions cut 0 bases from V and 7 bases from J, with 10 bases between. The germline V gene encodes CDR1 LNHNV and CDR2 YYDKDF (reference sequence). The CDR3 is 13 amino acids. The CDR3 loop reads CATSREIEGEQYV. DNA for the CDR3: TGTGCCACCAGCAGAGAAATTGAGGGGGAGCAGTACGTC.

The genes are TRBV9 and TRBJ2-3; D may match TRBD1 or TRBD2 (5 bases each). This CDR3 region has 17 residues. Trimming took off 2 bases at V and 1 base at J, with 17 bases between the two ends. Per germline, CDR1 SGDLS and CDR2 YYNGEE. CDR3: CASSVGHRDGRTDTQYF. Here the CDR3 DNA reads TGTGCCAGCAGCGTCGGCCACCGGGACGGTCGCACAGATACGCAGTATTTT.

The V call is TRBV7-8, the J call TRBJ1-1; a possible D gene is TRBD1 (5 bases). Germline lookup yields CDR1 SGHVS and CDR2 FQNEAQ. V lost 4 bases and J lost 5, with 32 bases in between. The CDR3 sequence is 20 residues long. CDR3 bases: TGTGCCAGCAGCTCCCCGGCGGGCAGGGCCAGCCAGTTGAGAGCAACTGAAGCTTTCTTT. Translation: CASSSPAGRASQLRATEAFF.

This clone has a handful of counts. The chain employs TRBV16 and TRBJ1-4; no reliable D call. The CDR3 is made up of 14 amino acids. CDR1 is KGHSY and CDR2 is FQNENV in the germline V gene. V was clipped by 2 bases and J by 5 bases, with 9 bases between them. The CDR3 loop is CASSQLSQNEKLFF. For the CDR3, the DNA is TGTGCCAGCAGCCAACTCTCCCAGAATGAAAAACTGTTTTTT.

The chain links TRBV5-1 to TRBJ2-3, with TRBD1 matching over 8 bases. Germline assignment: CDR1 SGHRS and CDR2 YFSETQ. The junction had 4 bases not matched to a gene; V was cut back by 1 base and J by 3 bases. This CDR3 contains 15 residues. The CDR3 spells CASSLQGARTDTQYF. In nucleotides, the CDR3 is TGCGCCAGCAGCTTGCAGGGGGCTCGGACAGATACGCAGTATTTT.